The rows below give T cell receptor beta chains drawn from one sample of a study of blood T cell repertoires in COVID-19. Profiled with immunoSEQ multiplex PCR; TCRdb holds only in-frame clones, not every one. The sample yields approximately 190,000 clones, 85% to 90% seen once. Sequenced input: peripheral blood. The receptors were sampled from an elderly man with acute or convalescent COVID-19. Each CDR3 is given with its conserved first and last residue. The D gene is left open where the match is weak. The size entry is marked missing in some rows and otherwise reads once, few, many or a size class.

v_call: TRBV7-3; d_call: NA; j_call: TRBJ2-6; clone_size: NA; cdr3_aa: CASSLNNVGGSGANVLTF; cdr3_nt: TGTGCCAGCAGCTTAAACAACGTCGGAGGCTCTGGGGCCAACGTCCTGACTTTC
v_call: TRBV28; d_call: TRBD2; j_call: TRBJ2-7; clone_size: NA; cdr3_aa: CASSPVVVSGGSYEQYF; cdr3_nt: TGTGCCAGCAGTCCCGTGGTGGTTAGCGGGGGGTCCTACGAGCAGTACTTC
v_call: TRBV28; d_call: TRBD1; j_call: TRBJ1-2; clone_size: NA; cdr3_aa: CASSTGTDYGYTF; cdr3_nt: TGTGCCAGCAGCACCGGGACAGACTATGGCTACACCTTC
v_call: TRBV28; d_call: NA; j_call: TRBJ2-7; clone_size: once; cdr3_aa: CASSLSVTFAGEQYF; cdr3_nt: TGTGCCAGCAGTTTATCTGTCACCTTTGCGGGGGAGCAGTACTTC
v_call: TRBV19; d_call: TRBD1; j_call: TRBJ1-6; clone_size: once; cdr3_aa: CASSISAGGSNSPLHF; cdr3_nt: TGTGCCAGTAGTATCTCGGCAGGGGGAAGTAATTCACCCCTCCACTTT
v_call: TRBV5-1; d_call: TRBD1; j_call: TRBJ2-7; clone_size: NA; cdr3_aa: CASSSKWDRSSYEQYF; cdr3_nt: TGCGCCAGCAGCTCGAAGTGGGACAGAAGCTCCTACGAGCAGTACTTC
v_call: TRBV11-3; d_call: TRBD1; j_call: TRBJ2-1; clone_size: NA; cdr3_aa: CASSVEGAAYNEQFF; cdr3_nt: TGTGCCAGCAGCGTTGAGGGGGCCGCCTACAATGAGCAGTTCTTC
v_call: TRBV19; d_call: NA; j_call: TRBJ1-5; clone_size: NA; cdr3_aa: CASKREGGNQPQHF; cdr3_nt: TGTGCCAGTAAACGCGAGGGCGGCAATCAGCCCCAGCATTTT
v_call: TRBV5-1; d_call: NA; j_call: TRBJ2-5; clone_size: NA; cdr3_aa: CASSLSGIKETQYF; cdr3_nt: TGCGCCAGCAGCTTGTCAGGGATTAAAGAGACCCAGTACTTC
v_call: TRBV30; d_call: NA; j_call: TRBJ1-5; clone_size: NA; cdr3_aa: CAWSVSDGGAPQHF; cdr3_nt: TGTGCCTGGAGTGTATCGGACGGGGGTGCGCCCCAGCATTTT
v_call: TRBV7-9; d_call: NA; j_call: TRBJ1-4; clone_size: NA; cdr3_aa: CASSWSPPKNEKLFF; cdr3_nt: TGTGCCAGCAGCTGGAGCCCACCCAAGAATGAAAAACTGTTTTTT
v_call: TRBV5-1; d_call: TRBD1; j_call: TRBJ2-5; clone_size: NA; cdr3_aa: CASSGLQGSETQYF; cdr3_nt: TGCGCCAGCAGCGGCCTACAGGGGTCGGAGACCCAGTACTTC
v_call: TRBV12-5; d_call: NA; j_call: TRBJ2-1; clone_size: NA; cdr3_aa: CASGLSVGQGRYNEQFF; cdr3_nt: TGTGCTAGTGGTTTGTCGGTGGGCCAGGGGCGTTATAATGAGCAGTTCTTC
v_call: TRBV11-3; d_call: TRBD2; j_call: TRBJ2-2; clone_size: NA; cdr3_aa: CASSRRAGGPAGELFF; cdr3_nt: TGTGCCAGCAGCCGGAGAGCGGGAGGGCCGGCTGGGGAGCTGTTTTTT
v_call: TRBV28; d_call: TRBD1; j_call: TRBJ2-7; clone_size: NA; cdr3_aa: CASSTPGTGGEQYF; cdr3_nt: TGTGCCAGCAGCACCCCCGGGACAGGGGGCGAGCAGTACTTC
v_call: TRBV21-1; d_call: NA; j_call: TRBJ2-3; clone_size: NA; cdr3_aa: CASSNPAPAVAGFGTDTQYF; cdr3_nt: TGTGCCAGCAGCAACCCTGCCCCGGCCGTAGCGGGTTTCGGCACAGATACGCAGTATTTT
v_call: TRBV7-2; d_call: NA; j_call: TRBJ2-1; clone_size: NA; cdr3_aa: CASSTLRDFSNEQFF; cdr3_nt: TGTGCCAGCAGCACCTTGCGGGACTTCTCCAATGAGCAGTTCTTC
v_call: TRBV24-1; d_call: NA; j_call: TRBJ2-5; clone_size: NA; cdr3_aa: CATSIAGWETQYF; cdr3_nt: TGTGCCACCAGTATCGCAGGGTGGGAGACCCAGTACTTC
v_call: TRBV28; d_call: TRBD1; j_call: TRBJ2-6; clone_size: NA; cdr3_aa: CASSITGGSGANVLTF; cdr3_nt: TGTGCCAGCAGTATCACAGGGGGTTCTGGGGCCAACGTCCTGACTTTC
v_call: TRBV23-1; d_call: TRBD1; j_call: TRBJ1-1; clone_size: NA; cdr3_aa: CASSQGRDRPNTEAFF; cdr3_nt: TGCGCCAGCAGTCAAGGCCGGGACAGGCCGAACACTGAAGCTTTCTTT
v_call: TRBV19; d_call: NA; j_call: TRBJ1-2; clone_size: NA; cdr3_aa: CASSNTGDYGYTF; cdr3_nt: TGTGCCAGTAGTAACACAGGCGATTATGGCTACACCTTC
v_call: TRBV6-5; d_call: NA; j_call: TRBJ2-5; clone_size: NA; cdr3_aa: CATRVQETQYF; cdr3_nt: TGTGCTACCAGGGTTCAAGAGACCCAGTACTTC
v_call: TRBV4-2; d_call: TRBD1; j_call: TRBJ1-1; clone_size: NA; cdr3_aa: CASSQENGQGSTEAFF; cdr3_nt: TGTGCCAGCAGCCAGGAAAATGGACAGGGCAGTACTGAAGCTTTCTTT
v_call: TRBV6-5; d_call: TRBD2; j_call: TRBJ2-7; clone_size: once; cdr3_aa: CASSPRLAETYEQYF; cdr3_nt: TGTGCCAGCAGTCCCCGACTAGCGGAAACCTACGAGCAGTACTTC
v_call: TRBV29-1; d_call: NA; j_call: TRBJ1-2; clone_size: NA; cdr3_aa: CSVVSVYGYTF; cdr3_nt: TGCAGCGTTGTGTCAGTCTATGGCTACACCTTC
v_call: TRBV28; d_call: TRBD2; j_call: TRBJ2-3; clone_size: NA; cdr3_aa: CASSLGLAASTDTQYF; cdr3_nt: TGTGCCAGCAGTCTCGGGCTAGCGGCTAGCACAGATACGCAGTATTTT
v_call: TRBV20-1; d_call: NA; j_call: TRBJ1-1; clone_size: NA; cdr3_aa: CSAFSGTEAFF; cdr3_nt: TGCAGTGCCTTCAGTGGCACTGAAGCTTTCTTT
v_call: TRBV30; d_call: NA; j_call: TRBJ1-5; clone_size: NA; cdr3_aa: CAWSVQTGNQPQHF; cdr3_nt: TGTGCCTGGAGTGTACAGACAGGTAATCAGCCCCAGCATTTT
v_call: TRBV5-4; d_call: TRBD1; j_call: TRBJ1-2; clone_size: NA; cdr3_aa: CASSLDRGVGPGYTF; cdr3_nt: TGTGCCAGCAGCTTGGACAGGGGGGTGGGCCCTGGCTACACCTTC
v_call: TRBV28; d_call: TRBD2; j_call: TRBJ2-1; clone_size: once; cdr3_aa: CASSLVSSGSNEQFF; cdr3_nt: TGTGCCAGCAGTTTAGTGTCTAGCGGGAGCAATGAGCAGTTCTTC
v_call: TRBV19; d_call: NA; j_call: TRBJ2-3; clone_size: NA; cdr3_aa: CASSLLGRGFQSTDTQYF; cdr3_nt: TGTGCCAGTAGTTTACTTGGGAGAGGTTTCCAAAGCACAGATACGCAGTATTTT
v_call: TRBV6-2/TRBV6-3; d_call: NA; j_call: TRBJ2-2; clone_size: NA; cdr3_aa: CASSYSEPGTGELFF; cdr3_nt: TGTGCCAGCAGTTACTCGGAGCCGGGGACCGGGGAGCTGTTTTTT
v_call: TRBV25-1; d_call: TRBD1; j_call: TRBJ2-1; clone_size: NA; cdr3_aa: CASSERDRDLDEQFF; cdr3_nt: TGTGCCAGCAGTGAAAGGGACAGGGATCTCGATGAGCAGTTCTTC
v_call: TRBV24-1; d_call: NA; j_call: TRBJ2-1; clone_size: NA; cdr3_aa: CATSEPGDNEQFF; cdr3_nt: TGTGCCACCAGTGAACCCGGGGACAATGAGCAGTTCTTC
v_call: TRBV7-9; d_call: TRBD1; j_call: TRBJ1-4; clone_size: once; cdr3_aa: CASSPMTGIGEKLFF; cdr3_nt: TGTGCCAGCAGTCCCATGACAGGGATAGGGGAAAAACTGTTTTTT
v_call: TRBV4-3; d_call: NA; j_call: TRBJ2-1; clone_size: NA; cdr3_aa: CASSYTYPAEENEQFF; cdr3_nt: TGCGCCAGCAGCTATACCTACCCCGCGGAGGAGAATGAGCAGTTCTTC
v_call: TRBV5-1; d_call: NA; j_call: TRBJ2-3; clone_size: NA; cdr3_aa: CASSRTAGSDTQYF; cdr3_nt: TGCGCCAGCAGCCGAACCGCAGGATCAGATACGCAGTATTTT
v_call: TRBV7-9; d_call: TRBD1; j_call: TRBJ2-3; clone_size: once; cdr3_aa: CAGDRVGSDTQYF; cdr3_nt: TGTGCCGGAGACAGGGTGGGTTCAGATACGCAGTATTTT
v_call: TRBV28; d_call: TRBD1; j_call: TRBJ1-2; clone_size: NA; cdr3_aa: CASRTPPGTGSGYTF; cdr3_nt: TGTGCCAGCAGGACCCCCCCAGGGACAGGGAGCGGCTACACCTTC
v_call: TRBV4-1; d_call: TRBD2; j_call: TRBJ2-7; clone_size: NA; cdr3_aa: CASSRGGLTSGRYEQYF; cdr3_nt: TGCGCCAGCAGCCGAGGGGGTCTGACTAGCGGGAGGTACGAGCAGTACTTC
v_call: TRBV3-1/TRBV3-2; d_call: NA; j_call: TRBJ1-4; clone_size: NA; cdr3_aa: CASSQGATNEKLFF; cdr3_nt: TGTGCCAGCAGCCAGGGGGCGACTAATGAAAAACTGTTTTTT
v_call: TRBV3-1/TRBV3-2; d_call: TRBD2; j_call: TRBJ2-3; clone_size: NA; cdr3_aa: CASSQLAGGTDTQYF; cdr3_nt: TGTGCCAGCAGCCAATTAGCGGGGGGCACAGATACGCAGTATTTT
v_call: TRBV6-5; d_call: NA; j_call: TRBJ2-5; clone_size: NA; cdr3_aa: CASTRAYGETQYF; cdr3_nt: TGTGCCAGCACTCGAGCCTACGGGGAGACCCAGTACTTC
v_call: TRBV7-9; d_call: NA; j_call: TRBJ2-7; clone_size: NA; cdr3_aa: CASSPAGSYEQYF; cdr3_nt: TGTGCCAGCAGCCCTGCAGGCTCCTACGAGCAGTACTTC
v_call: TRBV6-4; d_call: TRBD2; j_call: TRBJ2-3; clone_size: NA; cdr3_aa: CASSWTSGRVVDTQYF; cdr3_nt: TGTGCCAGCAGTTGGACTAGCGGGAGGGTGGTAGATACGCAGTATTTT
v_call: TRBV7-9; d_call: NA; j_call: TRBJ2-5; clone_size: NA; cdr3_aa: CASSLAGAQGETQYF; cdr3_nt: TGTGCCAGCAGCTTGGCAGGGGCGCAGGGCGAGACCCAGTACTTC
v_call: TRBV7-2; d_call: TRBD2; j_call: TRBJ2-3; clone_size: NA; cdr3_aa: CASSWGLGGGTQYF; cdr3_nt: TGTGCCAGCAGCTGGGGACTAGGAGGAGGTACGCAGTATTTT
v_call: TRBV6-1; d_call: NA; j_call: TRBJ1-5; clone_size: NA; cdr3_aa: CASSEAQGRNQPQHF; cdr3_nt: TGTGCCAGCAGTGAAGCGCAGGGGCGCAATCAGCCCCAGCATTTT